This is a list of T cell receptor beta chains from one sample in a study of blood T cell repertoires in COVID-19. The assay was immunoSEQ multiplex PCR, and TCRdb's table has in-frame clones only and misses some. The profile covers 200,000 or so clones, with around 79% appearing a single time and roughly 17% taken by the ten largest. Sequenced sample: peripheral blood. All receptors derive from a man in his sixties with active or convalescent COVID-19. Each CDR3 is given with its conserved first and last residue. A D gene is named only where the DNA matches it firmly. Size is omitted from some rows. Given values are once, few, many or a class for expanded clones.

clone size: few
D gene: TRBD2
J gene: TRBJ2-7
CDR3 length: 15
V gene: TRBV5-1
CDR3 protein: CASSLRPGGPNEQYF
CDR3 DNA: TGCGCCAGCAGCTTGAGGCCGGGAGGGCCAAACGAGCAGTACTTC

clone size: many
D gene: TRBD2
J gene: TRBJ2-1
CDR3 length: 14
V gene: TRBV30
CDR3 protein: CAWRPPGLGAEQFF
CDR3 DNA: TGTGCCTGGAGACCCCCGGGACTAGGAGCTGAGCAGTTCTTC

clone size: NA
D gene: TRBD2
J gene: TRBJ2-7
CDR3 length: 16
V gene: TRBV6-2/TRBV6-3
CDR3 protein: CASSYYSGRAGDEQYF
CDR3 DNA: TGTGCCAGCAGTTACTATAGCGGGAGGGCCGGAGACGAGCAGTACTTC

clone size: NA
D gene: NA
J gene: TRBJ1-4
CDR3 length: 11
V gene: TRBV30
CDR3 protein: CAWSADSRLFF
CDR3 DNA: TGTGCCTGGAGTGCCGACAGTCGATTGTTTTTT

clone size: few
D gene: TRBD2
J gene: TRBJ2-7
CDR3 length: 14
V gene: TRBV2
CDR3 protein: CASSEERGLAGGNF
CDR3 DNA: TGTGCCAGCAGTGAAGAAAGGGGACTAGCGGGGGGGAACTTC

clone size: NA
D gene: NA
J gene: TRBJ1-2
CDR3 length: 16
V gene: TRBV11-1
CDR3 protein: CASSPTDAGRRRGYTF
CDR3 DNA: TGTGCCAGCAGCCCGACCGACGCGGGACGTCGGCGGGGCTACACCTTC

clone size: NA
D gene: NA
J gene: TRBJ2-1
CDR3 length: 18
V gene: TRBV4-2
CDR3 protein: CASSQDQMAGSSYNEQFF
CDR3 DNA: TGTGCCAGCAGCCAAGATCAGATGGCGGGAAGCTCCTACAATGAGCAGTTCTTC

clone size: few
D gene: TRBD1
J gene: TRBJ1-2
CDR3 length: 14
V gene: TRBV6-2/TRBV6-3
CDR3 protein: CASSLMDRGGGYTF
CDR3 DNA: TGTGCCAGCAGCCTGATGGACAGGGGGGGAGGCTACACCTTC

clone size: NA
D gene: TRBD1
J gene: TRBJ1-6
CDR3 length: 15
V gene: TRBV28
CDR3 protein: CASSRGDRENSPLHF
CDR3 DNA: TGTGCCAGCAGTCGAGGGGACAGGGAGAATTCACCCCTCCACTTT

clone size: NA
D gene: NA
J gene: TRBJ2-5
CDR3 length: 14
V gene: TRBV9
CDR3 protein: CASSVGGLQETQYF
CDR3 DNA: TGTGCCAGCAGCGTAGGCGGGCTCCAAGAGACCCAGTACTTC

clone size: few
D gene: NA
J gene: TRBJ2-5
CDR3 length: 14
V gene: TRBV5-5
CDR3 protein: CASSRDAGGETQYF
CDR3 DNA: TGTGCCAGCAGCAGGGATGCAGGCGGGGAGACCCAGTACTTC

clone size: few
D gene: NA
J gene: TRBJ1-5
CDR3 length: 12
V gene: TRBV19
CDR3 protein: CASTLPHQPQHF
CDR3 DNA: TGTGCCAGTACCCTACCCCATCAGCCCCAGCATTTT

clone size: NA
D gene: NA
J gene: TRBJ2-3
CDR3 length: 20
V gene: TRBV5-1
CDR3 protein: CASSSPRLTSGYQSTDTQYF
CDR3 DNA: TGCGCCAGCAGCTCCCCCCGACTGACCAGCGGGTATCAGAGCACAGATACGCAGTATTTT

clone size: NA
D gene: NA
J gene: TRBJ1-5
CDR3 length: 13
V gene: TRBV2
CDR3 protein: CASRVDTNQPQHF
CDR3 DNA: TGTGCCAGCAGAGTCGACACCAATCAGCCCCAGCATTTT

clone size: NA
D gene: TRBD1
J gene: TRBJ2-6
CDR3 length: 14
V gene: TRBV29-1
CDR3 protein: CSVVDRAGANVLTF
CDR3 DNA: TGCAGCGTTGTAGACAGGGCTGGGGCCAACGTCCTGACTTTC

clone size: NA
D gene: TRBD1
J gene: TRBJ2-5
CDR3 length: 14
V gene: TRBV5-1
CDR3 protein: CASTTGGAGETQYF
CDR3 DNA: TGCGCCAGCACCACAGGGGGCGCGGGAGAGACCCAGTACTTC

clone size: NA
D gene: NA
J gene: TRBJ2-2
CDR3 length: 11
V gene: TRBV28
CDR3 protein: CAGQGVGELFF
CDR3 DNA: TGTGCCGGCCAAGGGGTCGGGGAGCTGTTTTTT

clone size: NA
D gene: TRBD2
J gene: TRBJ2-5
CDR3 length: 15
V gene: TRBV7-9
CDR3 protein: CASRASGTSQETQYF
CDR3 DNA: TGTGCCAGCAGGGCTAGCGGGACTAGCCAAGAGACCCAGTACTTC

clone size: NA
D gene: NA
J gene: TRBJ2-7
CDR3 length: 13
V gene: TRBV30
CDR3 protein: CAWDVKTGYEQYF
CDR3 DNA: TGTGCCTGGGACGTCAAAACAGGGTACGAGCAGTACTTC

clone size: NA
D gene: NA
J gene: TRBJ1-3
CDR3 length: 15
V gene: TRBV21-1
CDR3 protein: CASTPQEELGNTIYF
CDR3 DNA: TGTGCCAGCACCCCCCAGGAGGAACTTGGAAACACCATATATTTT